The 32 T cell receptor beta chains reported below all come from one sample, sequenced in a study of cytomegalovirus exposure and HLA in healthy donors. It was with 60 Vbeta and 13 Jbeta primers that the PCR ran. This table comes from immunoSEQ multiplex PCR, and its TCRdb copy is limited to in-frame clones, with some not included. The repertoire consists of 75,000 to 90,000 clones, with 85% occurring once and the leading ten covering 7.4%. Sequencing was done on a sample of PBMCs. These receptors all stem from a man aged 40-55 years in good health and CMV-seropositive.

This clone showed up just a few times. The junction differs from germline at one of its ends, possibly a read error. This chain joins TRBV7-7 and TRBJ2-7, with D possibly TRBD1 on 6 matching bases. The CDR3 contains 13 residues. Germline assignment: CDR1 SSHAT and CDR2 FNYEAQ (reference sequence). CDR3 loop: CASSEDRAHEQYF. For the CDR3, the DNA is TGTGCTAGCAGCGAGGACAGAGCCCACGAGCAGTACTTC.

Only a few counts were recorded for this clone. This chain links TRBV6-6 with TRBJ2-1; 7 bases are a match to TRBD2. Looked up from germline, CDR1 is MNHNY and CDR2 is SVGAGI (reference sequence). V dropped 4 bases and J dropped 6; count of bases not matched to a gene: 9. This CDR3 contains 15 residues. CDR3 DNA sequence: TGTGCCAGCAGTTTAAGCGGGGAGAGGGGCAATGAGCAGTTCTTC. Translating gives CASSLSGERGNEQFF.

The rearrangement links TRBV5-1 to TRBJ2-7; 7 bases agree with TRBD1. CDR3 length equals 14 residues. Germline-derived CDR1 and CDR2 are SGHRS and YFSETQ. With 2 bases clipped from V and 1 base from J, the junction kept 3 bases outside the gene matches. The CDR3 DNA is TGCGCCAGCAGCTTACCGGGACAGTCCTACGAGCAGTACTTC. Encoded protein: CASSLPGQSYEQYF.

The chain combines TRBV6-1 with TRBJ1-4, with 8 nucleotides matching TRBD1. The CDR3 is 14 residues long. From germline, CDR1 is MNHNS and CDR2 SASEGT. The junction had 1 base not matched to a gene; V was cut back by 4 bases and J by 3 bases. The chain's CDR3 is CASSVDRANEKLFF. CDR3 sequence (DNA): TGTGCCAGCAGTGTGGACAGGGCTAATGAAAAACTGTTTTTT.

V and J are TRBV5-1 and TRBJ2-5; D is ambiguous. Trimming removed 1 base at V and 4 bases at J, with 8 bases between. The germline gives CDR1 SGHRS, CDR2 YFSETQ. The CDR3 loop spans 13 amino acids. The CDR3 sequence is CASSLSGRETQYF. The DNA of the CDR3 is TGCGCCAGCAGCTTGTCAGGAAGAGAGACCCAGTACTTC.

To note about this clone: The same CDR3 arises from other DNA sequences in this sample as well. The J gene is TRBJ2-1, the V gene TRBV27; D gene uncertain. Between the trimmed V and J ends, which lost 2 bases and 5 bases, there was a span of 10 bases. This CDR3 is built from 14 residues. The germline V gene encodes CDR1 MNHEY and CDR2 SMNVEV (reference sequence). CDR3 nucleotide sequence: TGTGCCAGCAGTTTACGTCTACTTGACAATGAGCAGTTCTTC. Protein sequence: CASSLRLLDNEQFF.

J is TRBJ2-7 and V is TRBV7-6; TRBD2 matches at 7 bases. The trim removed 4 bases at V and 3 bases at J, leaving 6 bases unmatched. This CDR3 spans 14 amino acids. CDR1 is SGHVS, CDR2 FNYEAQ, per germline. CDR3 coding DNA: TGTGCCAGCAGCTCCACGGGAGGAGGCTACGAGCAGTACTTC. As protein: CASSSTGGGYEQYF. Supplemented by reference TRBV7-6 and TRBJ2-7, the full variable domain reads GAGVSQSPRYKVTKRGQDVALRCDPISGHVSLYWYRQALGQGPEFLTYFNYEAQQDKSGLPNDRFSAERPEGSISTLTIQRTEQRDSAMYRCASSSTGGGYEQYFGPGTRLTVT.

This rearrangement joins TRBV6-5 to TRBJ2-2; D not resolved. In germline, CDR1 is MNHEY, CDR2 SVGAGI. V lost 2 bases, J lost 4 bases, and 11 bases lay in between. The CDR3 is 15 residues long. CDR3: CASSYTADATGELFF. The CDR3 nucleotides read TGTGCCAGCAGTTACACCGCGGATGCCACCGGGGAGCTGTTTTTT.

V and J are TRBV7-2 and TRBJ2-2; the match to TRBD2 covers 9 bases. Germline assignment: CDR1 SGHTA and CDR2 FQGNSA. The CDR3 has 16 residues. J lost 4 bases, V lost 4 bases, and 7 bases had no gene match. The CDR3 loop is CASSSHSGSGTGELFF. CDR3 coding DNA: TGTGCCAGCAGCTCCCATAGCGGGAGCGGCACCGGGGAGCTGTTTTTT.

V usage is TRBV18 and J usage is TRBJ2-1, with TRBD2 matching over 7 bases. Germline assignment: CDR1 KGHSH and CDR2 LQKENI. The CDR3 runs 15 residues. Unmatched junction bases numbered 5, after V lost 2 bases and J lost 4 bases. The CDR3 loop reads CASSPSGELYNEQFF. The CDR3 nucleotides are TGTGCCAGCTCACCAAGCGGGGAATTGTACAATGAGCAGTTCTTC.

V is TRBV6-1 and J is TRBJ2-4, with D hard to call. Germline values: CDR1 MNHNS, CDR2 SASEGT. The germline V and J ends were trimmed by 2 bases and 0 bases, with 5 bases remaining between them. CDR3 size: 14 residues. The CDR3: CASSELLAKNIQYF. CDR3 coding DNA: TGTGCCAGCAGTGAACTCTTAGCCAAAAACATTCAGTACTTC.

The rearrangement uses TRBV18 and TRBJ1-1, with unresolved D. The CDR3 has 12 residues. Germline V CDR1 and CDR2: KGHSH, LQKENI. Deletions cut 2 bases from V and 7 bases from J, with 8 bases between. DNA of the CDR3: TGTGCCAGCTCACCATCCAGGCGTGAAGCTTTCTTT. Translated, it gives CASSPSRREAFF.

The chain has TRBV19 and TRBJ2-1; 9 bases line up with TRBD2. Germline CDR1 reads LNHDA; CDR2 reads SQIVND (reference sequence). J was trimmed by 6 bases and V by 5 bases; bases with no gene match: 8. The length of the CDR3 is 15 residues. The DNA of the CDR3 is TGTGCCAGTAGTGCGGGAGGGGCCCAACTCAATGAGCAGTTCTTC. Its protein is CASSAGGAQLNEQFF. Together with reference TRBV19 and TRBJ2-1, the CDR3 gives the full variable domain: DGGITQSPKYLFRKEGQNVTLSCEQNLNHDAMYWYRQDPGQGLRLIYYSQIVNDFQKGDIAEGYSVSREKKESFPLTVTSAQKNPTAFYLCASSAGGAQLNEQFFGPGTRLTVL.

In DNA form, the CDR3 reads TGTGCCAGCAGTGATTGGGAGTCAGGCGAGCAGTACTTC. The encoded protein is CASSDWESGEQYF. This sequence joins TRBV6-1 and TRBJ2-7; TRBD2 is a possible D gene (5 bases). Germline V CDR1 and CDR2: MNHNS, SASEGT. V shed 3 bases and J shed 6 bases, with 12 bases lying between them. The CDR3 has 13 residues.

This chain uses TRBV5-6 with TRBJ2-3; 8 bases agree with TRBD1. Germline V gene data show CDR1 as SGHDT and CDR2 as YYEEEE. The CDR3 spans 14 residues. Losses at the gene ends were 3 bases for V and 6 bases for J; bases not matched to a gene: 6. CDR3 residues: CASSSQGAPDTQYF. The CDR3 DNA reads as TGTGCCAGCAGCTCGCAGGGGGCGCCGGATACGCAGTATTTT.

Comments on this clone: The same CDR3 is also encoded by other DNA sequences in this sample. The chain has TRBV6-6 and TRBJ1-5, with D perhaps TRBD1 (5 bases). The CDR3 consists of 15 residues. V was trimmed by 6 bases and J by 3 bases, leaving 15 bases between them. Germline loops: CDR1 MNHNY, CDR2 SVGAGI (reference sequence). The chain's CDR3 is CASRGEGSNNQPQHF. Written as DNA, the CDR3 is TGTGCCAGCAGGGGGGAGGGCTCGAACAATCAGCCCCAGCATTTT.

The sample holds one count of this clone. The V and J genes are TRBV6-6 and TRBJ1-1; 9 bases match TRBD1. V gave up 5 bases and J gave up 5 bases; unmatched junction bases: 6. Germline V gene lookup returns CDR1 MNHNY and CDR2 SVGAGI (reference sequence). The CDR3 extends over 14 amino acids. The CDR3: CASSPGTGRTEAFF. In DNA form, the CDR3 reads TGTGCCAGCAGTCCCGGGACAGGGAGGACTGAAGCTTTCTTT.

The gene calls are TRBV5-1 and TRBJ1-5, with 11 bases identical to TRBD1. The V segment lost 4 bases and the J segment 4 bases; nucleotides outside the gene matches: 4. The CDR3 spans 15 residues. Germline CDR1 reads SGHRS; CDR2 reads YFSETQ. DNA of the CDR3: TGCGCCAGCAGCCTGGGACAGGGGGGAAATCAGCCCCAGCATTTT. It specifies CASSLGQGGNQPQHF.

The J gene is TRBJ2-7, the V gene TRBV21-1; TRBD2, the D gene given by the table, was not confirmed from the DNA. TRBV21-1 represents a pseudogene. CDR3 length: 17 residues. The CDR3 DNA reads TGTGCCAGCAACCAAAAGTCGCCCGGGAGGAGGTCCTACGAGCAGTACTTC. Encoded protein: CASNQKSPGRRSYEQYF.

The rearrangement uses TRBV11-2 and TRBJ2-7; the D gene is possibly TRBD1 (6 bases). CDR1 and CDR2 (germline): SGHAT, FQNNGV. The CDR3 is 14 amino acids. Trimming removed 5 bases from V and 2 bases from J, with 13 bases in between. DNA for the CDR3: TGTGCCAGCAGCCGAACAGGGATCCCCTACGAGCAGTACTTC. It yields the protein CASSRTGIPYEQYF.

In DNA form, the CDR3 reads TGTGCCAGCAGCCCAAGAGGCACCGGGGAGCTGTTTTTT. This translates into CASSPRGTGELFF. The rearrangement links TRBV5-4 to TRBJ2-2; D not certain. CDR3 size: 13 residues. Germline CDR1 is SGHNT and CDR2 is YYREEE (reference sequence). The V and J ends lost 4 bases and 4 bases respectively, with 8 bases between them.

This sequence joins TRBV6-5 and TRBJ1-5, with a tentative D call TRBD1 (6 bases). Trimming stripped 6 bases from V and 4 bases from J, with 16 bases between. Germline CDR1 MNHEY, CDR2 SVGAGI. This CDR3 is built from 15 residues. The CDR3 DNA sequence: TGTGCCAGCAGCCCGGACAGAACCCCAAATCAGCCCCAGCATTTT. Translated: CASSPDRTPNQPQHF.

V usage is TRBV19 and J usage is TRBJ2-7; maybe TRBD1 (5 bases). This CDR3 contains 14 residues. Germline V gene sequence: CDR1 LNHDA, CDR2 SQIVND (reference sequence). Trimming left V 3 bases short and J 2 bases short, with 11 bases between. The CDR3 DNA follows: TGTGCCAGTAGTATTACAGGTGTCGCCTACGAGCAGTACTTC. It is translated as CASSITGVAYEQYF.

Points on this clone: Other DNA sequences of this sample code for an identical CDR3. The rearrangement uses TRBV2 and TRBJ1-5; no reliable D call. Trimming cost V 1 base and J 2 bases, with 6 bases left between them. Germline lookup yields CDR1 SNHLY and CDR2 FYNNEI. CDR3 length: 14 residues. CDR3 loop: CASSEGQGNQPQHF. CDR3 nucleotides: TGTGCCAGCAGTGAAGGTCAGGGCAATCAGCCCCAGCATTTT.

The V gene is TRBV2, the J gene TRBJ2-5, with TRBD2 matching 9 bases. Trimming took 8 bases from V and 3 from J; bases not matched to a gene: 13. This CDR3 is 16 amino acids long. The germline V gene encodes CDR1 SNHLY and CDR2 FYNNEI. The CDR3 loop is CASSSGLAGTKETQYF. For the CDR3, the DNA is TGTGCCAGCTCATCCGGGCTAGCGGGGACAAAAGAGACCCAGTACTTC.

This clone was recorded a few times. No DNA is shown, since the ends of the CDR3 on it are uncertain; the CDR3 is the one TCRdb lists. The CDR3: CASSYFGAGTGRGGGNQPQHF. The chain couples TRBV28 to TRBJ1-5; the table's D gene call, TRBD1, was not cross checked with the DNA. Germline V CDR1 and CDR2: MDHEN, SYDVKM. 21 amino acids form the CDR3, both terminal residues included.

V usage is TRBV10-2 and J usage is TRBJ1-1, with 8 bases aligning to TRBD1. This CDR3 is 14 amino acids long. CDR1 and CDR2 (germline): WSHSY, SAAADI. With V trimmed by 5 bases and J by 5 bases, 7 bases remained unmatched. CDR3 in amino acids: CASSKGQGGTEAFF. The DNA for the CDR3 is TGCGCCAGCAGTAAAGGACAGGGTGGAACTGAAGCTTTCTTT.

The chain recombines TRBV11-1 with TRBJ2-7, with 12 bases fitting TRBD2. This CDR3 has 16 amino acids. Unmatched junction bases numbered 11, after V lost 5 bases and J lost 6 bases. The V gene's germline CDR1 is SGHAT and CDR2 FQDESV (reference sequence). CDR3 nucleotide sequence: TGTGCCAGCAGCACGCGGACTAGCGGGGCCTACGGCGAGCAGTACTTC. Protein sequence: CASSTRTSGAYGEQYF. The full variable domain, in which reference TRBV11-1 and TRBJ2-7 provide the parts outside the CDR3, is EAEVAQSPRYKITEKSQAVAFWCDPISGHATLYWYRQILGQGPELLVQFQDESVVDDSQLPKDRFSAERLKGVDSTLKIQPAELGDSAMYLCASSTRTSGAYGEQYFGPGTRLTVT.

Details on this clone: This specimen includes other DNA sequences encoding the same CDR3. The chain carries TRBV5-8 and TRBJ1-2, with 9 bases lining up with TRBD1. Losses at the gene ends were 4 bases for V and 2 bases for J; bases not matched to a gene: 9. Germline assignment: CDR1 SGHTS and CDR2 YDEGEE. The CDR3 loop spans 16 amino acids. This CDR3 reads CASSLGGQGKNYGYTF. Here the CDR3 DNA reads TGTGCCAGCAGCCTGGGGGGACAGGGAAAGAACTATGGCTACACCTTC.

This clone was seen a handful of times. This chain's CDR3 is CASSRRGENTEAFF. Here the CDR3 DNA reads TGTGCCAGCAGCCGCCGGGGGGAGAACACTGAAGCTTTCTTT. This chain connects TRBV7-9 to TRBJ1-1; weak D call: TRBD1 (5 bases). This CDR3 has 14 amino acids. CDR1 and CDR2 from the germline V gene are SEHNR and FQNEAQ (reference sequence). V was shortened by 5 bases and J by 1 base, with 11 bases between the two germline ends.

The chain is built from TRBV19 and TRBJ2-2; D uncertain. V was trimmed by 7 bases and J by 6 bases, leaving 6 bases between them. The CDR3 spans 11 residues. Germline CDR1 LNHDA, CDR2 SQIVND (reference sequence). This CDR3 is CASIRAGELFF. CDR3 sequence (DNA): TGTGCCAGTATACGGGCCGGGGAGCTGTTTTTT. Using reference TRBV19 and TRBJ2-2 for the parts outside the CDR3, the full variable domain is DGGITQSPKYLFRKEGQNVTLSCEQNLNHDAMYWYRQDPGQGLRLIYYSQIVNDFQKGDIAEGYSVSREKKESFPLTVTSAQKNPTAFYLCASIRAGELFFGEGSRLTVL.

The rearrangement links TRBV28 to TRBJ2-2; D unclear. Germline CDR1 reads MDHEN; CDR2 reads SYDVKM. The V and J ends lost 4 bases and 1 base respectively, with 7 bases between them. The CDR3 runs 14 residues. CDR3 coding DNA: TGTGCCAGCAGTTCGCCGGGGAACACCGGGGAGCTGTTTTTT. It translates to CASSSPGNTGELFF.